Following are 3 T cell receptor beta chains from one sample sequenced in a study of cytomegalovirus exposure and HLA in healthy donors. A multiplex PCR was run with 60 Vbeta primers and 13 Jbeta primers. Only in-frame clones appear in the TCRdb table, and some are missing; sequencing was by immunoSEQ multiplex PCR. Of around 200,000 clones in the sample, roughly 87% were seen once. Sequenced: PBMCs. The receptors were gathered from a man aged 50-60 years in good health and CMV-seronegative.

A word on this clone: One junction end disagrees with the germline gene, perhaps due to a read error. J is TRBJ1-3 and V is TRBV5-4, with 9 bases identical to TRBD1. CDR1 is SGHNT and CDR2 is YYREEE in the germline V gene (reference sequence). The CDR3 is made up of 14 amino acids. CDR3 DNA sequence: TGTGCCAGCAACCAACAGGGGGCTGGAGACACCATATATTTT. Protein: CASNQQGAGDTIYF.

V gene TRBV6-4 combines with J gene TRBJ1-6; tentatively, D is TRBD1 (5 bases). V was cut by 3 bases and J by 0 bases, with 6 bases left in between. The CDR3 loop spans 15 amino acids. Germline assignment: CDR1 MRHNA and CDR2 SNTAGT. The CDR3 sequence is CASSEQGSYNSPLHF. Here the CDR3 DNA reads TGTGCCAGCAGTGAGCAGGGCTCCTATAATTCACCCCTCCACTTT.

Here the CDR3 reads CASSLTRGQYF. For the CDR3, the DNA is TGTGCCAGCAGTTTAACCCGGGGGCAGTACTTC. The chain joins TRBV28 to TRBJ2-7; a possible D gene is TRBD2 (5 bases). There are 11 residues in the CDR3. CDR1 is MDHEN and CDR2 is SYDVKM in the germline V gene. The V gene lost 2 bases and the J gene lost 9 bases, with 8 bases spanning the gap.